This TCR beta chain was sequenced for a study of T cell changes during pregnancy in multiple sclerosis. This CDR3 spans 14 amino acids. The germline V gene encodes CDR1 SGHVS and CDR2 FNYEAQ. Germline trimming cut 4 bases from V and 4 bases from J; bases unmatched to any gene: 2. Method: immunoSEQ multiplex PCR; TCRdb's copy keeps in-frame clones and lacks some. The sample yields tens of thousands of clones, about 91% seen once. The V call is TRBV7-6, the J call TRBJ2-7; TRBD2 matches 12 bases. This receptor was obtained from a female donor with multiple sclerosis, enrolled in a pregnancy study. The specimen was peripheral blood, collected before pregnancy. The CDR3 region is CASSSSGRGYEQYF. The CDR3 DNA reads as TGTGCCAGCAGCTCTAGCGGGAGGGGGTACGAGCAGTACTTC.